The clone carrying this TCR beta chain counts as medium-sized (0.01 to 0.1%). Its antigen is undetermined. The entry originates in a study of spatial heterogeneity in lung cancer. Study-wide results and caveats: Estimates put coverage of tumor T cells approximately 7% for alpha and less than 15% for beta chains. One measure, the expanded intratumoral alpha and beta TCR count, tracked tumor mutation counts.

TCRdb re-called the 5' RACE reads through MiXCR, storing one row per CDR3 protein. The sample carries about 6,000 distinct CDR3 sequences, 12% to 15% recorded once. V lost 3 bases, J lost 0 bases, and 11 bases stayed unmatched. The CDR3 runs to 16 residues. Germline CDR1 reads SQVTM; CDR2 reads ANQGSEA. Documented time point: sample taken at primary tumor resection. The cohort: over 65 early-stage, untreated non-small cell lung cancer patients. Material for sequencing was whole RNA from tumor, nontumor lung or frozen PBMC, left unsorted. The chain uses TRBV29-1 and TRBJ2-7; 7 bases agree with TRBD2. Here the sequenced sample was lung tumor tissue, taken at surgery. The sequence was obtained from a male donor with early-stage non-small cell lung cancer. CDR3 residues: CSVEVGGAGASYEQYF. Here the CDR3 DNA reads TGCAGCGTTGAGGTCGGTGGGGCGGGAGCCTCCTACGAGCAGTACTTC.